The rows below give T cell receptor beta chains drawn from one sample of a study of blood T cells in healthy people across ages. One entry per CDR3 protein results from TCRdb running MiXCR on the 5' RACE reads. The profile shows over 950,000 distinct CDR3 sequences, roughly 51% of them singletons. Sequencing was done on a sample of blood. These receptors were obtained from a woman aged 55-69 years in good health. The CDR3 runs from the conserved cysteine through the conserved F or W. D genes are given only for firm matches. Clone size is given for some rows only: seen once, a few or many times, or a class if the clone is expanded.

clone_size,v_call,d_call,j_call,cdr3_aa,cdr3_nt
NA,TRBV4-2,TRBD2,TRBJ2-5,CASSHTPGLAGGQETQYF,TGTGCCAGCAGCCACACCCCGGGACTAGCGGGGGGCCAAGAGACCCAGTACTTC
NA,TRBV6-2/TRBV6-3,NA,TRBJ2-7,CASSPNPRKRNEQYF,TGTGCCAGCAGTCCCAATCCAAGGAAGAGGAACGAGCAGTACTTC
NA,TRBV29-1,TRBD2,TRBJ2-7,CSVGGTSDRTYEQYF,TGCAGCGTGGGGGGAACTAGCGATCGAACCTACGAGCAGTACTTC
NA,TRBV19,NA,TRBJ2-2,CASSIRVNTGELFF,TGTGCCAGTAGTATCCGGGTGAACACCGGGGAGCTGTTTTTT
NA,TRBV28,NA,TRBJ1-1,CASSPLGQSNTEAFF,TGTGCCAGCAGCCCCTTAGGACAGTCGAACACTGAAGCTTTCTTT
NA,TRBV20-1,TRBD1,TRBJ2-2,CSATRQGTGELFF,TGCAGTGCTACCCGACAGGGTACCGGGGAGCTGTTTTTT
NA,TRBV3-1,NA,TRBJ2-4,CASSQDSVGGALAKNIQYF,TGTGCCAGCAGCCAAGATTCGGTGGGCGGGGCCCTAGCCAAAAACATTCAGTACTTC
NA,TRBV9,NA,TRBJ2-7,CASSVGDTTTYEQYF,TGTGCCAGCAGCGTAGGAGACACAACGACCTACGAGCAGTACTTC
few,TRBV3-1,NA,TRBJ2-7,CASSLRATPNEQYF,TGTGCCAGCAGCCTAAGGGCTACTCCTAACGAGCAGTACTTC
NA,TRBV20-1,NA,TRBJ1-2,CSASNEPGGHTF,TGCAGTGCTAGCAATGAACCGGGCGGCCACACCTTC
NA,TRBV18,TRBD1,TRBJ1-4,CASSPGTGGVEKLFF,TGTGCCAGCTCACCTGGGACAGGGGGCGTTGAAAAACTGTTTTTT
NA,TRBV7-9,TRBD2,TRBJ2-4,CASSLPSGSFPKNIQYF,TGTGCCAGCAGCTTGCCAAGCGGGAGTTTCCCCAAAAACATTCAGTACTTC
NA,TRBV5-6,TRBD1,TRBJ2-2,CASSVGQWSGELFF,TGTGCCAGCAGCGTGGGACAGTGGTCCGGGGAGCTGTTTTTT
NA,TRBV7-2,NA,TRBJ1-1,CASSLAAGAATEAFF,TGTGCCAGCAGCTTAGCGGCAGGGGCGGCCACTGAAGCTTTCTTT
few,TRBV29-1,NA,TRBJ2-1,CSVEEASGRNEQFF,TGCAGCGTTGAAGAGGCCTCAGGGCGAAATGAGCAGTTCTTC
NA,TRBV7-2,TRBD1,TRBJ2-7,CASSSVRGQGGNEQYF,TGTGCCAGCAGCTCCGTGCGGGGACAGGGAGGGAACGAGCAGTACTTC
few,TRBV12-3/TRBV12-4,NA,TRBJ1-1,CASSLLVSGAAFF,TGTGCCAGCAGCCTTCTCGTTTCTGGGGCCGCTTTCTTT
NA,TRBV29-1,NA,TRBJ2-7,CSVVPSGPTYEQYF,TGCAGCGTTGTTCCCAGCGGGCCGACCTACGAGCAGTACTTC
NA,TRBV7-3,NA,TRBJ2-3,CASSFAGRTDTQYF,TGTGCCAGCAGTTTTGCGGGCCGCACAGATACGCAGTATTTT
NA,TRBV6-5,NA,TRBJ1-2,CASRTGMGYTF,TGTGCCAGCAGAACAGGGATGGGCTACACCTTC
NA,TRBV7-2,TRBD2,TRBJ2-3,CASGPRTSGSEKDTQYF,TGTGCCAGCGGACCCCGGACTAGCGGGAGTGAGAAGGATACGCAGTATTTT
few,TRBV6-5,NA,TRBJ1-2,CASSYSLQARARGYTF,TGTGCCAGCAGTTACTCGTTACAGGCCCGCGCTAGAGGCTACACCTTC
NA,TRBV5-1,TRBD2,TRBJ2-7,CASSSTSGRAANEQYF,TGCGCCAGCAGCTCGACTAGCGGGAGGGCCGCTAACGAGCAGTACTTC
NA,TRBV28,NA,TRBJ2-7,CASRVGERQSYEQYF,TGTGCCAGCAGGGTGGGAGAGCGCCAATCCTACGAGCAGTACTTC
NA,TRBV4-1,TRBD1,TRBJ2-1,CASTMTGETGFNEQFF,TGCGCCAGCACTATGACTGGCGAGACAGGGTTCAATGAGCAGTTCTTC
NA,TRBV3-1,NA,TRBJ2-3,CASSQDFGATDTQYF,TGTGCCAGCAGCCAAGATTTCGGTGCCACAGATACGCAGTATTTT
few,TRBV6-2/TRBV6-3,NA,TRBJ2-5,CASSYSPWRMSYF,TGTGCCAGCAGTTATTCCCCGTGGCGGATGTCGTACTTC
few,TRBV20-1,TRBD2,TRBJ2-5,CSARGGASGRQTQYF,TGCAGTGCTAGAGGGGGGGCTAGCGGGAGACAGACCCAGTACTTC
NA,TRBV7-3,TRBD2,TRBJ2-3,CASSTGLAGGSDTQYF,TGTGCCAGCAGCACGGGACTAGCGGGAGGGTCAGATACGCAGTATTTT
NA,TRBV28,NA,TRBJ1-5,CASSFYSTGWGQPQHF,TGTGCCAGCAGTTTCTATAGTACCGGGTGGGGTCAGCCCCAGCATTTT
NA,TRBV28,NA,TRBJ1-6,CASSGGSEAYNSPLHF,TGTGCCAGTAGCGGGGGGAGCGAAGCCTATAATTCACCCCTCCACTTT
few,TRBV5-1,TRBD1,TRBJ2-7,CASKSGTGDSYEQYF,TGCGCCAGCAAATCCGGGACAGGTGACTCCTACGAGCAGTACTTC
NA,TRBV7-2,NA,TRBJ1-1,CASSSTLNTEAFF,TGTGCCAGCAGCTCGACTTTGAACACTGAAGCTTTCTTT
once,TRBV5-1,NA,TRBJ2-7,CASSCATQVSKYEQYF,TGCGCCAGCAGCTGTGCCACACAGGTTTCCAAATACGAGCAGTACTTC
NA,TRBV4-1,NA,TRBJ2-2,CASSQGRYGGSDGELFF,TGCGCCAGCAGCCAAGGACGATACGGTGGAAGTGACGGGGAGCTGTTTTTT
few,TRBV4-1,TRBD1,TRBJ2-5,CASSQDTTGDYYGTQYF,TGCGCCAGCAGCCAAGATACGACAGGGGATTATTATGGGACCCAGTACTTC
NA,TRBV3-1,NA,TRBJ2-7,CASSQGGGEQYF,TGTGCCAGCAGTCAAGGGGGAGGCGAGCAGTACTTC
NA,TRBV29-1,NA,TRBJ2-2,CSVDDTGELFF,TGCAGCGTCGACGACACCGGGGAGCTGTTTTTT
NA,TRBV20-1,TRBD2,TRBJ2-7,CSARDISGVSSYEQYF,TGCAGTGCTAGAGACATTAGCGGGGTGAGCTCCTACGAGCAGTACTTC
NA,TRBV27,NA,TRBJ2-6,CASSYLRDVLSGANVLTF,TGTGCCAGCAGCTACCTCCGGGACGTCCTCTCTGGGGCCAACGTCCTGACTTTC
NA,TRBV4-1,TRBD1,TRBJ2-7,CASSQDRGQARSYEQYF,TGCGCCAGCAGCCAAGATAGGGGACAGGCTAGGTCCTACGAGCAGTACTTC
NA,TRBV9,TRBD1,TRBJ2-1,CASSVHLGQGAYNEQFF,TGTGCCAGCAGCGTACACCTAGGACAGGGGGCCTACAATGAGCAGTTCTTC
NA,TRBV20-1,NA,TRBJ1-2,CSAQTREANYGYTF,TGCAGTGCTCAGACCAGGGAGGCTAACTATGGCTACACCTTC
NA,TRBV4-1,NA,TRBJ2-1,CASSQAGGFQFF,TGCGCCAGCAGCCAAGCCGGAGGATTCCAGTTCTTC
NA,TRBV24-1,NA,TRBJ2-2,CATSGHQNTGELFF,TGTGCCACCAGTGGACACCAGAACACCGGGGAGCTGTTTTTT
NA,TRBV25-1,NA,TRBJ1-4,CASSGRINEKLFF,TGTGCCAGCAGTGGCAGGATTAATGAAAAACTGTTTTTT
NA,TRBV7-2,TRBD2,TRBJ2-7,CASSTTSGGFYEQYF,TGTGCCAGCAGCACCACTAGCGGGGGATTCTACGAGCAGTACTTC
NA,TRBV12-3/TRBV12-4,TRBD1,TRBJ1-5,CASGQGVGQPQHF,TGTGCCAGCGGGCAGGGGGTAGGTCAGCCCCAGCATTTT
NA,TRBV5-6,TRBD1,TRBJ1-2,CASGFQGANYGYTF,TGTGCCAGCGGATTTCAGGGGGCCAACTATGGCTACACCTTC
NA,TRBV4-2,NA,TRBJ2-7,CASSQGLSNYEQYF,TGTGCCAGCAGCCAAGGGTTGAGTAACTACGAGCAGTACTTC
NA,TRBV2,NA,TRBJ2-7,CASRWDIYEQYF,TGTGCCAGCCGTTGGGACATTTACGAGCAGTACTTC
once,TRBV28,NA,TRBJ1-1,CASSPAGGRAANTEAFF,TGTGCCAGCAGCCCCGCGGGGGGGAGGGCAGCGAACACTGAAGCTTTCTTT
NA,TRBV7-9,TRBD2,TRBJ2-7,CVSSRGLAGVKYEQYF,TGTGTCAGCAGTAGAGGACTAGCGGGAGTAAAATACGAGCAGTACTTC
NA,TRBV4-1,TRBD2,TRBJ2-7,CASSQLAGVYEQYF,TGCGCCAGCAGCCAACTAGCGGGAGTCTACGAGCAGTACTTC
NA,TRBV5-1,TRBD1,TRBJ2-7,CASSLGDRAEEQYF,TGCGCCAGCAGCTTGGGGGACAGGGCGGAAGAGCAGTACTTC
NA,TRBV6-5,NA,TRBJ2-1,CASSYEIDNEQFF,TGTGCCAGCAGTTACGAGATTGACAATGAGCAGTTCTTC
NA,TRBV12-3/TRBV12-4,NA,TRBJ2-3,CASSAIRPAQDTQYF,TGTGCCAGCAGCGCTATACGACCGGCACAAGATACGCAGTATTTT
few,TRBV12-3/TRBV12-4,TRBD2,TRBJ2-3,CASSPLLAGSDTQYF,TGTGCCAGCAGCCCGTTACTAGCGGGATCAGATACGCAGTATTTT